This is a list of T cell receptor beta chains from one sample in a study of shared clonotypes between healthy human individuals. Clones were sequenced by immunoSEQ multiplex PCR, and TCRdb holds only the in-frame ones, with some missing. The sample contains over 2,000,000 clones, 85% to 95% of which appear only once. The sequenced material came from naive CD8+ T cells from PBMCs. Receptors were obtained from a man aged 18 to 35 in good health. Some clones in this sample may be carry-over from other donors' samples. The CDR3 runs from the conserved cysteine through the conserved F or W. D genes are given only for firm matches. Part of the rows lack a size; the others show once, few, many or a class for expanded clones.

TGTGCCAGCAGTCCTCTCCGGCCCCTAGGGCAGTATTTT	CASSPLRPLGQYF	-	-	TRBV27	TRBJ2-3
TGTGCCAGCAGTCCCTTCCTACCGACCCTTGGCTACACCTTC	CASSPFLPTLGYTF	-	-	TRBV27	TRBJ1-2
TGCAGCGTTGTAGAGTGGGACAGGGGCTACGAGCAGTACTTC	CSVVEWDRGYEQYF	-	TRBD1	TRBV29-1	TRBJ2-7
TGTGCCAGCAGCTTGGGATTCGGGACAGGGGTAAACAATGAGCAGTTCTTC	CASSLGFGTGVNNEQFF	-	TRBD1	TRBV7-8	TRBJ2-1
TGTGCCAGCAGCTTAGCCGGCAATAGTGAGCAGTTCTTC	CASSLAGNSEQFF	-	-	TRBV11-3	TRBJ2-1
TGTGCCAGCAGGGGAGGTTCTTACGAGCAGTACTTC	CASRGGSYEQYF	-	-	TRBV6-6	TRBJ2-7
TGTGCCATTTGGGGACAGGGGTGGCCAGATACGCAGTATTTT	CAIWGQGWPDTQYF	once	TRBD1	TRBV6-1	TRBJ2-3
TGTGCCAGCAGCGGAGGGACAGGGGGCGCCTATGGCTACACCTTC	CASSGGTGGAYGYTF	-	TRBD1	TRBV9	TRBJ1-2
TGTGCCAGTATTGGGGCAGGGCTATCCTACAATGAGCAGTTCTTC	CASIGAGLSYNEQFF	once	-	TRBV19	TRBJ2-1
TGTGCCAGCACCCAAAAGACGGGACCTCGTCATTCACCCCTCCACTTT	CASTQKTGPRHSPLHF	-	-	TRBV7-2	TRBJ1-6
TGCGCCAGCAGCTATAGCGGGAGGGCCTACAATGAGCAGTTCTTC	CASSYSGRAYNEQFF	-	TRBD2	TRBV5-1	TRBJ2-1
TGTGCCAGCAGCCCCTTTCCCACAGATACGCAGTATTTT	CASSPFPTDTQYF	-	-	TRBV27	TRBJ2-3
TGTGCCAGTAGTAGCCCGTATGGCTACACCTTC	CASSSPYGYTF	-	-	TRBV19	TRBJ1-2
TGTGCCAGCAGCTTAGGAACCGCCAGGAATGAGCAGTTCTTC	CASSLGTARNEQFF	-	-	TRBV7-8	TRBJ2-1
TGTGCCAGCAGATCCCTGGACCTAGCTGGCACTGAAGCTTTCTTT	CASRSLDLAGTEAFF	-	-	TRBV27	TRBJ1-1
TGTGCCATCCGACAGGACAGAAGTAATGAAAAACTGTTTTTT	CAIRQDRSNEKLFF	-	-	TRBV10-3	TRBJ1-4
TGTGCCAGCAGTTACTTACAGCTGAACACTGAAGCTTTCTTT	CASSYLQLNTEAFF	-	-	TRBV6-6	TRBJ1-1
TGTGCCAGCTGTAGCAGAAACACCGGGGAGCTGTTTTTT	CASCSRNTGELFF	-	-	TRBV28	TRBJ2-2
TGTGCCAGCAGCGGGGGACAGGGGATCTCTGGGGCCAACGTCCTGACTTTC	CASSGGQGISGANVLTF	-	TRBD1	TRBV9	TRBJ2-6
TGTGCCAGTAGTATAGGGTTTCTGGGCTACACCTTC	CASSIGFLGYTF	-	-	TRBV19	TRBJ1-2
TGTGCCAGCAGCCAGGGACAGGGGGCAGGGGCTTTCTTT	CASSQGQGAGAFF	-	TRBD1	TRBV4-2	TRBJ1-1
TGTGCCAGCAAAATAGCAGGGGGCGCGTACGAGCAGTACTTC	CASKIAGGAYEQYF	-	TRBD1	TRBV2	TRBJ2-7
TGTGCCAGCAGCTTCTACAGGGGAACTAATGAAAAACTGTTTTTT	CASSFYRGTNEKLFF	-	TRBD1	TRBV5-6	TRBJ1-4
TGTGCCAGCAGCGTTTCCGTCTTTGGGACAGTCTACGAGCAGTACTTC	CASSVSVFGTVYEQYF	many	TRBD1	TRBV14	TRBJ2-7
TGTGCCAGCAGTTTATTTCGCCTTCACAATGAGCAGTTCTTC	CASSLFRLHNEQFF	-	-	TRBV27	TRBJ2-1
TGTGCGCCCGCGACAGTGAACACTGAAGCTTTCTTT	CAPATVNTEAFF	once	-	TRBV7-9	TRBJ1-1
TGTGCCAGCAGTGACCCGCTCGAAAACTACGAGCAGTACTTC	CASSDPLENYEQYF	-	-	TRBV2	TRBJ2-7